The TCR beta chain under discussion was sequenced for a study of T cell responses to AZD1222 COVID-19 vaccine. Assay: immunoSEQ multiplex PCR; the TCRdb copy retains only in-frame clones and omits some. Of over 150,000 clones detected, around nine tenths appear once; the ten largest clones hold 4% to 5.5%. Study-level findings and limits: Spike was spanned by vaccine-associated CD4 TCRs, which were dominant at 160-218 and 743-854. Possibly, clonal diversity was underestimated; donors were largely white British and included more females.

CDR1 is SEHNR, CDR2 FQNEAQ, per germline (reference sequence). The V end was cut by 3 bases, the J end by 2 bases, with 6 bases between. This CDR3 comprises 13 residues. Comments on this clone: The antigen is not known.

The chain links TRBV7-9 to TRBJ2-3; D unresolved. The clonotype was recovered from an adult who received the AZD1222 COVID-19 vaccine. This sample comprised peripheral blood, obtained 28 days after the second AZD1222 dose. CDR3: CASSFRDTDTQYF. The CDR3, as DNA: TGTGCCAGCAGCTTCAGAGACACAGATACGCAGTATTTT.